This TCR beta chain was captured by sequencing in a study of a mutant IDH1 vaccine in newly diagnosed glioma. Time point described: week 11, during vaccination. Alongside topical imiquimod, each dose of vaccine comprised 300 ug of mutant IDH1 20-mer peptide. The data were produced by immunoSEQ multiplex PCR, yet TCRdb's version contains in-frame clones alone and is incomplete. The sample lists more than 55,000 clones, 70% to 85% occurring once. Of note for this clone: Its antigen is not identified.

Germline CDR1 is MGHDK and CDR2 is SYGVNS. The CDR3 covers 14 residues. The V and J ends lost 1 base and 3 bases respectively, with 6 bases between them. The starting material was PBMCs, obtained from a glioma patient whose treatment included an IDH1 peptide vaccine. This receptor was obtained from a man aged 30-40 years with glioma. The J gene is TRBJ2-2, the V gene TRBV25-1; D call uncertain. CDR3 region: CASSESAHTGELFF. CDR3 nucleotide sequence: TGTGCCAGCAGTGAATCGGCACACACCGGGGAGCTGTTTTTT.